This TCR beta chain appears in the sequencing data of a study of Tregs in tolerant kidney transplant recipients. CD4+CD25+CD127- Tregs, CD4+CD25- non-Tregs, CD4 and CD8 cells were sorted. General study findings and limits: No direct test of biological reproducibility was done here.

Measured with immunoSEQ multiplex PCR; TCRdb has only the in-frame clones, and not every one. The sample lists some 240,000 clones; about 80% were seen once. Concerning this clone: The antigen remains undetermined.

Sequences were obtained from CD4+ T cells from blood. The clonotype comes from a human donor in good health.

The CDR3 DNA sequence: TGTGCCAGCAGTATACAGGGTAATAATTCACCCCTCCACTTT. As protein: CASSIQGNNSPLHF. J is TRBJ1-6 and V is TRBV6-4; D is possibly TRBD1 (6 bases). Looked up from germline, CDR1 is MRHNA and CDR2 is SNTAGT. The CDR3 contains 14 residues. Trimming removed 5 bases from V and 5 bases from J, with 10 bases in between.